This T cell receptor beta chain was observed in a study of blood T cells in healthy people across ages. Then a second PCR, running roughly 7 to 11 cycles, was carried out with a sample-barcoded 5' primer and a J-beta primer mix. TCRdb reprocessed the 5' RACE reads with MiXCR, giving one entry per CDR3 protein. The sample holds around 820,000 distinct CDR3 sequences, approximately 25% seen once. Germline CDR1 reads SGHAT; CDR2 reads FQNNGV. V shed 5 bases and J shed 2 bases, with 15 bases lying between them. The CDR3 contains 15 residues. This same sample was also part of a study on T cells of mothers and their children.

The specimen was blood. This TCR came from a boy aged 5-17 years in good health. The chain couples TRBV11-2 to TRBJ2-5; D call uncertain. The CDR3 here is CASSQSLGNQETQYF. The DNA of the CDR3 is TGTGCCAGCAGCCAAAGCCTAGGGAATCAAGAGACCCAGTACTTC.